This TCR beta chain was profiled in a study of blood T cell repertoires in COVID-19. Original data processing: From reference gene primer amplification, estimates of nucleated cell counts were derived. The repertoire was sequenced with immunoSEQ multiplex PCR; TCRdb's copy has only in-frame clones and lacks some. V and J calls and clone size come straight from that table; D and trimming were deduced from the DNA. The repertoire has 180,000 or so clones, under 90% of them found once; the top ten carry 18%. The V end was cut by 7 bases, the J end by 4 bases, with 13 bases between. CDR3 size: 13 residues. Germline V gene sequence: CDR1 LNHDA, CDR2 SQIVND (reference sequence).

Sequencing input: peripheral blood. The sequence came from a person aged 65 to 85 with COVID-19, enrolled during active disease. The chain uses TRBV19 and TRBJ2-5; D is possibly TRBD2 (6 bases). The CDR3 region is CASNTGVAETQYF. In DNA form, the CDR3 reads TGTGCCAGTAATACGGGGGTTGCAGAGACCCAGTACTTC.